Listed below are T cell receptor beta chains from one sample, sequenced in a study of neurological immune-mediated disorders. From the 5' RACE reads, TCRdb called clonotypes with MiXCR, one entry per CDR3 protein. The sample has approximately 82,000 distinct CDR3 sequences, around 13% seen once. The sequencing sample was made of PBMCs. These receptors originate from a female donor with HTLV-1-associated myelopathy (HAM/TSP). Each CDR3 is given with its conserved first and last residue. D genes are given only for firm matches.

TRBJ2-7,-,TRBV5-1,CASRRDGNEQYF
TRBJ1-2,TRBD1,TRBV29-1,CSVQRIQGADYGYTF
TRBJ2-1,-,TRBV6-5,CASRTGTGKSQFF
TRBJ2-3,TRBD2,TRBV2,CASSAGLLSADTQYF
TRBJ1-6,-,TRBV6-1,CASSAGDYNSPLHF
TRBJ2-4,-,TRBV7-2,CASSSRLAPKNIQYF
TRBJ1-1,-,TRBV20-1,CSAKRPNTEAFF
TRBJ2-3,TRBD2,TRBV5-1,CASSPPLAGGRSDTQYF
TRBJ2-7,-,TRBV5-1,CASSFGGLLGEQYF
TRBJ1-3,-,TRBV5-1,CASSLDPGNTIYF
TRBJ2-3,TRBD2,TRBV29-1,CSISGTSGAVEDTQYF
TRBJ2-3,-,TRBV20-1,CSALKGGTHLTDTQYF
TRBJ2-5,-,TRBV20-1,CSARRETQYF
TRBJ1-2,TRBD1,TRBV20-1,CSARDPGTGGLGYTF
TRBJ2-3,TRBD1,TRBV12-3/TRBV12-4,CASTPGGYTQCF
TRBJ2-7,TRBD1,TRBV7-2,CASSSEQGNSYEQYF
TRBJ1-1,-,TRBV20-1,CSAREGGATEAFF
TRBJ2-5,TRBD1,TRBV5-1,CASSTGQGQETQYF
TRBJ2-3,-,TRBV27,CASSSPATDTQYF
TRBJ2-7,-,TRBV10-3,CAISESATRGTYEQYF
TRBJ2-1,TRBD1,TRBV29-1,CVDVRGPENEQFF
TRBJ2-5,-,TRBV29-1,CSVAAGEETQYF
TRBJ1-4,-,TRBV4-1,CASSQSAATNEKLFF